Listed below are T cell receptor beta chains from one sample, sequenced in a study of blood T cells in healthy people across ages. MiXCR was run by TCRdb on the 5' RACE reads, yielding one entry per CDR3 protein. Of 1,500,000 or so distinct CDR3 sequences listed, roughly two fifths are singletons. The sequenced sample was blood. The source is a woman between 18 and 29 years old in good health. Both conserved end residues are part of each CDR3. D genes are given only for firm matches. Rows may omit the clone size; those that give it use once, few, many or a size class.

>TRBV2|TRBJ1-4|-|-
TGTGCCAGCGGCCCGGACGTACAGTCTGAAAAACTGTTTTTT
CASGPDVQSEKLFF
>TRBV7-9|TRBJ1-6|TRBD1|-
TGTGCCAGCAGTTTCGGGACAGCAGTTAATTCACCCCTCCACTTT
CASSFGTAVNSPLHF
>TRBV7-9|TRBJ2-6|-|few
TGTGCCAGCAGAACAGGCCATAGGCACGTCCTGACTTTC
CASRTGHRHVLTF
>TRBV5-1|TRBJ2-1|TRBD1|-
TGCGCCAGCAGCTCGGGACAGGGTACCAATGAGCAGTTCTTC
CASSSGQGTNEQFF
>TRBV7-9|TRBJ1-4|-|-
TGTGCCAGCGAGCCTCGGGTCGGTGAAAAACTGTTTTTT
CASEPRVGEKLFF
>TRBV10-3|TRBJ2-1|-|many
TGTGCCGCCGATCCAGGGGAGGGAGAGCAGTTCTTC
CAADPGEGEQFF
>TRBV7-2|TRBJ2-5|-|-
TGTGCCAGCAGCCCCAGGGCAAGGGTAGAGACCCAGTACTTC
CASSPRARVETQYF
>TRBV28|TRBJ2-1|-|few
TGTGCCAGCGGACCCGGGCCCAGCTCCTACAATGAGCAGTTCTTC
CASGPGPSSYNEQFF
>TRBV5-1|TRBJ2-5|TRBD1|few
TGCGCCAGCAGCCCCGGGACAGAATTAGAGACCCAGTACTTC
CASSPGTELETQYF
>TRBV20-1|TRBJ1-5|-|-
TGCAGTGCTAATCTTGGGGTGAATCAGCCCCAGCATTTT
CSANLGVNQPQHF
>TRBV13|TRBJ1-1|-|-
TGTGCCAGCAGCTTAACAGGCTGGGACACTGAAGCTTTCTTT
CASSLTGWDTEAFF
>TRBV20-1|TRBJ2-1|TRBD2|-
TGCAGTGCCTGGACTAGCGGGACGAGTGAGCAGTTCTTC
CSAWTSGTSEQFF
>TRBV20-1|TRBJ2-1|-|few
TGCAGTGCTAGAACCGGTTCTGGGGCGTACAATGAGCAGTTCTTC
CSARTGSGAYNEQFF
>TRBV20-1|TRBJ2-1|TRBD2|few
TGCAGTGCAAGGCCGTGGGAGGGCTACAATGAGCAGTTCTTC
CSARPWEGYNEQFF
>TRBV6-2/TRBV6-3|TRBJ1-1|-|-
TGTGCCAGCTACCAGGACCCCGCAGGGAACACTGAAGCTTTCTTT
CASYQDPAGNTEAFF
>TRBV20-1|TRBJ2-1|TRBD2|-
TGCAGTGCTAGAGATTGGCAGCGGGATACACCTTCCAATGAGCAGTTCTTC
CSARDWQRDTPSNEQFF
>TRBV27|TRBJ2-1|TRBD2|few
TGTGCCAGCAGTTTATCCCCTAGCGGGATAGTACGTGAGCAGTTCTTC
CASSLSPSGIVREQFF
>TRBV9|TRBJ2-1|-|-
TGTGCCAGCAGCCCCTCATGGGGGAATGAGCAGTTCTTC
CASSPSWGNEQFF
>TRBV10-3|TRBJ2-7|-|-
TGTGCCATCAGCAACCAGACGAGTTACGAGCAGTACTTC
CAISNQTSYEQYF
>TRBV7-8|TRBJ2-1|-|few
TGTGCCAGCAGCTTAGTGGAGGGGTCCTACAATGAGCAGTTCTTC
CASSLVEGSYNEQFF
>TRBV28|TRBJ2-7|-|few
TGTGCCAGCAAGTCAGTTTCCTACGAGCAGTACTTC
CASKSVSYEQYF
>TRBV6-2/TRBV6-3|TRBJ1-5|TRBD1|-
TGTGCCAGTAAACAGGGGTACAATCAGCCCCAGCATTTT
CASKQGYNQPQHF
>TRBV5-1|TRBJ2-5|-|-
TGCGCCAGCAGCTCCCCCCAGGGGTCCCAAGAGACCCAGTACTTC
CASSSPQGSQETQYF
>TRBV7-9|TRBJ1-4|TRBD1|few
TGTGCCAGCAGCAAGGACAGGGGTGGCGAAAAACTGTTTTTT
CASSKDRGGEKLFF
>TRBV5-1|TRBJ1-1|-|-
TGCGCCAGCAGCCCCGGACAGCCGAACACTGAAGCTTTCTTT
CASSPGQPNTEAFF
>TRBV12-3/TRBV12-4|TRBJ2-3|TRBD2|few
TGTGCCAGCAGAGGGACTAGCGGGATCGCTTCAGATACGCAGTATTTT
CASRGTSGIASDTQYF
>TRBV27|TRBJ2-7|-|many
TGTGCCAGCAGTTTAGTAGGCAGGGGTACCTACGAGCAGTACTTC
CASSLVGRGTYEQYF
>TRBV7-9|TRBJ1-2|-|-
TGTGCCAGCAGCTACGACATATATGGCTACACCTTC
CASSYDIYGYTF
>TRBV4-2|TRBJ2-7|-|-
TGTGCCAGCAGCCAAGAAAAACAGGGCCCGTACGAGCAGTACTTC
CASSQEKQGPYEQYF
>TRBV7-8|TRBJ2-7|-|few
TGTGCCAGCAGCTTAGTAACAAGTGCCGAGCAGTACTTC
CASSLVTSAEQYF
>TRBV6-2/TRBV6-3|TRBJ2-5|TRBD2|-
TGTGCCAGCAGGCTAGCGGGAGGCCAGACCCAGTACTTC
CASRLAGGQTQYF
>TRBV7-8|TRBJ2-1|TRBD2|few
TGTGCCAGCAGCTTCCTTCGGGGGGAGAGCTCCTACAATGAGCAGTTCTTC
CASSFLRGESSYNEQFF
>TRBV7-2|TRBJ1-1|-|few
TGTGCCAGCAGCTCCCGATCTGCGAACACTGAAGCTTTCTTT
CASSSRSANTEAFF
>TRBV10-3|TRBJ2-2|TRBD1|few
TGTGCCACGAGGGGACAGGGCTTCACCGGGGAGCTGTTTTTT
CATRGQGFTGELFF
>TRBV27|TRBJ1-1|-|few
TGTGCCAGCAGTTTATTCGCAGACACTGAAGCTTTCTTT
CASSLFADTEAFF
>TRBV19|TRBJ2-1|-|-
TGTGCCAGTAGTGGGACCAATCTAATTCTTTACAATGAGCAGTTCTTC
CASSGTNLILYNEQFF
>TRBV4-2|TRBJ2-1|TRBD2|many
TGTGCCAGCAGCCAAGTGGGACTAGCGGTCTACAATGAGCAGTTCTTC
CASSQVGLAVYNEQFF
>TRBV20-1|TRBJ1-2|-|few
TGCAGTGCTAGAGATGAGCCCTATGGCTACACCTTC
CSARDEPYGYTF
>TRBV6-6|TRBJ1-4|-|few
TGTGCCAGCCTCGGCCGGCGAAATGAAAAACTGTTTTTT
CASLGRRNEKLFF
>TRBV21-1|TRBJ2-5|-|many
TGTGCCAGCAGCAAAACAGAGACCCAGTACTTC
CASSKTETQYF
>TRBV5-6|TRBJ2-1|-|-
TGTGCCAGCAGCGATGACAACAATGAGCAGTTCTTC
CASSDDNNEQFF
>TRBV29-1|TRBJ1-1|-|few
TGCAGCGTTCCCACAGGGCAAGAAGCTTTCTTT
CSVPTGQEAFF
>TRBV7-9|TRBJ2-7|-|few
TGTGCCAGCAGCTTATATGGGGGCCAAGTCGGCGAGCAGTACTTC
CASSLYGGQVGEQYF
>TRBV10-3|TRBJ1-1|-|-
TGTGCCATCAGTCAGGACAACACTGAAGCTTTCTTT
CAISQDNTEAFF
>TRBV7-7|TRBJ2-3|TRBD1|-
TGTGCTAGCAGCACCGGGACAGCAGATACGCAGTATTTT
CASSTGTADTQYF